This T cell receptor (beta chain) was identified in a study of OX40 agonist ivuxolimab in advanced cancers. This table comes from immunoSEQ multiplex PCR, and its TCRdb copy is limited to in-frame clones, with some not included. The sample lists approximately 10,000 clones, approximately 57% seen once, with 46% in the top ten. Patients were ruled out by autoimmune disease history or systemic immunosuppression. The CDR3 has 15 amino acids. Germline assignment: CDR1 MNHEY and CDR2 SMNVEV (reference sequence). The V end lost 5 bases, the J end lost 3 bases, and 17 bases lay between the germline ends. This TCR derives from an adult with an advanced solid tumor such as melanoma, head and neck, liver or kidney cancer. The specimen was CD4+ or CD8+ T cells sorted from blood, collected in a trial of the OX40 agonist ivuxolimab. This chain links TRBV27 with TRBJ2-7, with D perhaps matching TRBD1 (8 bases). The CDR3 DNA follows: TGTGCCAGCAGTGAACCACAGGGGGGGCTCTACGAGCAGTACTTC. Its protein product is CASSEPQGGLYEQYF.